Sequencing of this T cell receptor (beta chain) was carried out in a study of shared clonotypes between healthy human individuals. On this clone itself: Different DNA sequences within this sample yield the same CDR3.

Germline values: CDR1 MDHEN, CDR2 SYDVKM. The CDR3 consists of 12 residues. Between the trimmed V and J ends, which lost 5 bases and 6 bases, there was a span of 9 bases. Clones were read by immunoSEQ multiplex PCR, and TCRdb kept only the in-frame ones, dropping some. The sample includes 2 million to 3 million clones, roughly 93% of them seen just once. The chain uses TRBV28 and TRBJ2-3, with D maybe TRBD2 (5 bases). The TCR was taken from a man between 18 and 35 years old in good health. Some clones in this sample may be carry-over from other donors' samples. Material for sequencing was naive CD4+ T cells from PBMCs. The subset here: CD45RA+ positively selected. The CDR3 bases are TGTGCCAGCAGTCCCAGAGGGGATACGCAGTATTTT. It is translated as CASSPRGDTQYF. Using reference TRBV28 and TRBJ2-3 for the parts outside the CDR3, the full variable domain is DVKVTQSSRYLVKRTGEKVFLECVQDMDHENMFWYRQDPGLGLRLIYFSYDVKMKEKGDIPEGYSVSREKKERFSLILESASTNQTSMYLCASSPRGDTQYFGPGTRLTVL.